The table lists the clone carrying this T cell receptor beta chain with many counts. Its antigen remains unknown. The CDR3 loop spans 15 amino acids. Trimming took off 6 bases at V and 5 bases at J, with 19 bases between the two ends. CDR1 is MNHNS, CDR2 SASEGT, per germline. This specimen comes from a study of prognosis after radiotherapy for stage I lung cancer. Across the study: Patient ages ran from 53 to 84, with a median of 74.5 years, and the group had around 13 men and roughly six women.

Whole-study results and caveats: A difference in TRBV and TRBJ gene usage was reportedly seen between patients with and without metastases. Once stereotactic body radiation therapy had been given, unique TCR clone counts fell, with a median of around 9,500 versus 6,500.

The blood draw at each of two time points yielded roughly 5.9 milliliters of peripheral blood. Two-round multiplex PCR on genomic DNA was the method by which TCR beta CDR3 was amplified. Gene-specific primers for each TRBV and TRBJ gene drove first-round PCR. TCRdb fed the multiplex PCR reads into MiXCR, producing one record per CDR3 protein. There are tens of thousands of distinct CDR3 sequences in the sample; about 32% occur only once, and approximately 9% lies in the top ten. The clonotype originates from a donor of 50 years or more with non-small cell lung cancer. The sample here was PBMCs, taken before or after stereotactic body radiation therapy (not recorded which). The chain has TRBV6-1 and TRBJ1-1; a possible D gene is TRBD1 (5 bases). The CDR3 region is CASSPGTRGGTEAFF. Here the CDR3 DNA reads TGTGCCAGCAGCCCCGGGACCCGGGGGGGGACTGAAGCTTTCTTT.